What follows are 8 T cell receptor beta chains derived from one specimen sequenced in a study of CXCR3-negative and CXCR3-positive naive CD8 T cells. Through 5' RACE with UMI labels, the TRB cDNA libraries were prepared. Reanalyzing the 5' RACE reads, TCRdb keeps one entry per CDR3 protein, without DNA. This sample carries about 130,000 distinct CDR3 sequences, with 0.29% going to the ten biggest clones. The sequencing sample was made of naive CXCR3- CD8+ T cells from blood. Subset indicated: CD45RO-CCR7+CD27+CD95- naive CD8+ T cells lacking CXCR3 (TNR3-). The receptor source for this set is a human donor in good health. Some clones in this sample may be carry-over from other donors' samples.

This chain joins TRBV6-2 or TRBV6-3 and TRBJ2-7; without DNA, the TCRdb call of TRBD1 cannot be checked. The CDR3 length is 16 residues. CDR1 is MNHEY, CDR2 SVGEGT, per germline. CDR3 loop: CASSFRRDSSAYEQYF.

The chain uses TRBV9 and TRBJ2-7. CDR3 length: 15 amino acids. Germline V gene data show CDR1 as SGDLS and CDR2 as YYNGEE. CDR3 sequence: CASSVGSVSSYEQYF.

The chain carries TRBV12-3 or TRBV12-4 and TRBJ1-2; the TRBD1 assignment by TCRdb is unverifiable without DNA. This CDR3 region has 15 residues. The chain's CDR3 is CASHLGDSSNYGYTF.

The gene calls are TRBV2 and TRBJ2-1; TCRdb calls TRBD1, which cannot be checked without DNA. Germline assignment: CDR1 SNHLY and CDR2 FYNNEI. This CDR3 has 16 residues. The chain's CDR3 is CASRWGSGKSLDEQFF.

The J gene is TRBJ2-1, the V gene TRBV9; the TCRdb D gene call, TRBD1, has no DNA to confirm it. Germline values: CDR1 SGDLS, CDR2 YYNGEE. This CDR3 contains 15 residues. This CDR3 is CASSANPDRPNEQFF.

The J gene is TRBJ1-1, the V gene TRBV4-1; TCRdb outputs TRBD1, but without DNA this stays unchecked. Germline CDR1 and CDR2: MGHRA and YSYEKL. The CDR3 has 15 residues. CDR3: CASSQERGSNTEAFF.

The rearrangement links TRBV5-1 to TRBJ2-7; TCRdb's assignment of TRBD1 cannot be checked, as there is no DNA. Germline lookup yields CDR1 SGHRS and CDR2 YFSETQ. This CDR3 comprises 13 residues. The CDR3 loop reads CASSLVGGSEQYF.

The V gene is TRBV19, the J gene TRBJ1-1; there is no DNA to check the TCRdb D call of TRBD1. The CDR3 is 13 residues long. CDR1 and CDR2 (germline): LNHDA, SQIVND (reference sequence). CDR3 region: CASSTGPNTEAFF.